Each of the 13 T cell receptor beta chains below was sequenced from the same sample in a study of T cells in Graves' hyperthyroidism and ophthalmopathy. RNA transcripts were the template for amplifying TCR beta CDR3 regions. When the TCR CDR3 underwent first-round RT-PCR, the HTBI primer set was used. In TCRdb, the multiplex PCR reads were re-called with MiXCR into one record per CDR3 protein. The sample gives 220,000 or so distinct CDR3 sequences, roughly 15% of which show up once; around 30% is in the top ten. The sequencing input was blood. The receptors were sampled from a woman younger than 30 with Graves' ophthalmopathy.

Ten or more counts support this clonotype. The chain is built from TRBV5-6 and TRBJ1-1, with TRBD1 matching over 7 bases. The V gene's germline CDR1 is SGHDT and CDR2 YYEEEE. The CDR3 is 16 residues long. V trimming: 2 bases; J trimming: 5 bases; junction bases outside the gene matches: 12. CDR3 bases: TGTGCCAGCAGCTTTACTCTCGGCAGGGGGGGAACTGAAGCTTTCTTT. This codes for CASSFTLGRGGTEAFF.

A word on this clonotype: This may be a read error: a much more frequent sequence differs by one nucleotide. The chain combines TRBV12-3 or TRBV12-4 with TRBJ2-2, with D perhaps matching TRBD2 (7 bases). The CDR3 totals 16 residues. The V and J ends lost 3 bases and 5 bases respectively, with 16 bases between them. The CDR3 nucleotides are TGTGCCAGCAGTTTTGGACGGGGGGCGAGGACCGGGGAGCTGTTTTTT. Translating it yields CASSFGRGARTGELFF.

Ten or more counts support this clonotype. Written as DNA, the CDR3 is TGTGCCATCAGTGAGGTTACAGGTAACACTGAAGCTTTCTTT. Translated, it gives CAISEVTGNTEAFF. The chain uses TRBV10-3 and TRBJ1-1, with D possibly matching TRBD1 (5 bases). The CDR3 has 14 residues. The V end lost 2 bases, the J end lost 2 bases, and 9 bases lay between the germline ends. Looked up from germline, CDR1 is ENHRY and CDR2 is SYGVKD.

The V and J genes are TRBV19 and TRBJ2-6; 10 nucleotides match TRBD1. Germline CDR1 reads LNHDA; CDR2 reads SQIVND (reference sequence). The CDR3 totals 17 residues. CDR3 amino acids: CTTKDRGYSYGANVLTF. The CDR3 nucleotides are TGTACCACCAAGGACAGGGGGTATTCTTATGGGGCCAACGTCCTGACTTTC.

There are many counts of this clonotype. V and J are TRBV20-1 and TRBJ2-4; possibly TRBD1 for D (6 bases). Germline lookup yields CDR1 DFQATT and CDR2 SNEGSKA (reference sequence). CDR3 length equals 13 residues. Trimming took off 6 bases at V and 4 bases at J, with 13 bases between the two ends. CDR3 sequence: CSALHRAKNIQYF. The CDR3 DNA follows: TGCAGTGCCCTGCACAGGGCTAAAAACATTCAGTACTTC.

This clonotype was seen at least ten times. The V call is TRBV11-2, the J call TRBJ2-5, with 7 nucleotides matching TRBD2. V lost 3 bases to trimming and J lost 2 bases; unmatched junction nucleotides: 6. The germline V gene encodes CDR1 SGHAT and CDR2 FQNNGV. The CDR3 sequence is 15 residues long. The CDR3 bases are TGTGCCAGCAGCTTGGAAGCGGGAAGACAAGAGACCCAGTACTTC. Translating it yields CASSLEAGRQETQYF.

This clonotype was recorded many times. J is TRBJ1-2 and V is TRBV3-1; 9 positions match TRBD1. In germline, CDR1 is LGHDT, CDR2 YNNKEL (reference sequence). V gave up 5 bases and J gave up 9 bases; unmatched junction bases: 4. The length of the CDR3 is 12 residues. The CDR3 nucleotides are TGTGCCAGCAGCTCTGGACAGGGGAGCTACACCTTC. Translation: CASSSGQGSYTF.

This clonotype was seen at least ten times. This sequence joins TRBV20-1 and TRBJ2-1; TRBD1 matches 8 bases. The CDR3 spans 17 residues. V shed 3 bases, J shed 7 bases, and the junction held 17 bases outside the gene matches. The germline V gene has CDR1 DFQATT and CDR2 SNEGSKA (reference sequence). The CDR3, as DNA: TGCAGTGCTAGCTCCCCACAGGGGGGAATCTTTAGGAATGAGCAGTTCTTC. Protein product: CSASSPQGGIFRNEQFF.

This clonotype was observed at least ten times. The chain joins TRBV19 to TRBJ1-2; D is uncertain. Germline CDR1 LNHDA, CDR2 SQIVND (reference sequence). The ends were cut back, 6 bases at V and 4 bases at J, with 12 bases in the middle. The length of the CDR3 is 13 residues. The CDR3 region is CASRSTELYGYTF. Here the CDR3 DNA reads TGTGCCAGTAGATCGACGGAACTCTATGGCTACACCTTC.

This clonotype was recorded at least ten times. The V call is TRBV6-1, the J call TRBJ1-2; D is undetermined. V was clipped by 5 bases and J by 6 bases, with 16 bases between them. Germline V gene data show CDR1 as MNHNS and CDR2 as SASEGT. The CDR3 totals 14 residues. The CDR3 protein is CASSPPPRPDGYTF. CDR3 bases: TGTGCCAGCAGTCCCCCGCCCCGGCCCGATGGCTACACCTTC.

This clonotype has a count of ten or more. The DNA of the CDR3 is TGTGCCAGCAGCTTAGATAGGTCTAGTATCACTGAAGCTTTCTTT. Translation: CASSLDRSSITEAFF. The J gene is TRBJ1-1, the V gene TRBV11-2; D unresolved. V was cut by 0 bases and J by 4 bases, with 12 bases left in between. CDR1 and CDR2 from the germline V gene are SGHAT and FQNNGV. The CDR3 has 15 residues.

This clonotype has more than one count but fewer than ten. V usage is TRBV6-1 and J usage is TRBJ1-4; D not certain. V lost 5 bases and J 5 bases, leaving 21 bases between the germline ends. The CDR3 extends over 17 amino acids. Germline V gives CDR1 MNHNS, CDR2 SASEGT. CDR3 region: CASSRTSSLGLNEKLFF. The CDR3 bases are TGTGCCAGCAGTCGAACCTCGTCCCTCGGTTTAAATGAAAAACTGTTTTTT.

This clonotype turned up a few times. The chain uses TRBV18 and TRBJ1-6; D is undetermined. Germline V CDR1 and CDR2: KGHSH, LQKENI. The V end was cut by 3 bases, the J end by 8 bases, with 8 bases between. CDR3 size: 13 residues. DNA of the CDR3: TGTGCCAGCTCACCTACCCGGGATTCACCCCTCCACTTT. This translates into CASSPTRDSPLHF.